What follows describes a single TCR beta chain. Its antigen remains unknown. Here immunoSEQ multiplex PCR was the method, and the copy in TCRdb shows in-frame clones only, minus some. The profile shows millions of clones, 85% to 95% of them singletons. These data originate in a study of shared clonotypes between healthy human individuals. Study-wide results and caveats: Sequencing of the sorted subsets was shown by rarefaction to be incomplete despite large depth.

Germline assignment: CDR1 SQVTM and CDR2 ANQGSEA. J gave up 0 bases and V 7 bases, and 9 bases lay outside the gene matches. The CDR3 runs to 18 residues. Sequencing was performed on naive CD4+ T cells sorted from blood. As to subset: CD45RA+ positively selected. The chain combines TRBV29-1 with TRBJ2-2, with TRBD2 matching over 15 bases. This TCR came from a man in his late teens or twenties in good health. For the CDR3, the DNA is TGCAGCGCCCTCGGGACTAGCGGGGGGAGATCGAACACCGGGGAGCTGTTTTTT. Its translation is CSALGTSGGRSNTGELFF.